This T cell receptor (beta chain) was recorded in a study of cytomegalovirus exposure and HLA in healthy donors (dated 2017 in TCRdb). About the study as a whole: An earlier analysis of about 530 of the donors reported around 280 Gb of sequence data and 95 million to 140 million unique TCR beta sequences obtained from about 170 million T cells. Donor age, sex, ethnicity and CMV serostatus were compiled together with the repertoire data. An earlier analysis of 587 of the donors used high-throughput TCR beta sequencing to judge whether each TCR beta V gene segment behaved as functional or pseudogenic. A later genetic analysis took genome-wide SNP genotypes for about three fifths of the 666 donors and used that subset as a discovery cohort. Every discovery cohort repertoire had been produced on one sequencing platform. Typing coverage differed by locus: A, B, C, DRB1 and DQB1 were typed in about 629-630 donors, DQA1 in 522, DPA1 in around 580, and DPB1 in 450 to 480. To predict cytomegalovirus infection status, the study combined high-throughput TCR immunosequencing, statistical association of individual TCRs with disease status, and machine learning. HLA typing covered class I and class II loci at four-digit resolution. Across some 400 genotyped donors of the cohort, an average of roughly 250,000 unique TCR beta nucleotide sequences per donor were sequenced, and 15% to 20% of those sequences were non-productive. The study profiled the T cell repertoires of 550 to 700 subjects by immunosequencing and related them to cytomegalovirus serostatus. A later analysis re-analyzed previously published TCR beta repertoires from roughly 630 donors and added high-resolution HLA genotyping to study TCR occurrence patterns. An early release that covered about 600 HLA-typed donors contained around 300 gigabases of sequencing data and approximately 85 million unique TCR sequences. The study aimed to test whether signatures of past pathogen exposure could be identified by cataloging public T cell receptors. The genetic ancestry cluster associated with self-reported Caucasian donors included around four fifths of the roughly 390 genotyped donors. The later analysis used no new phenotypic data to find candidate immune exposures, relying instead on TCR beta sequences and their occurrence across donors. A few DR-DQ haplotypes were treated as single units for association and clustering because of strong linkage in the cohort. Along with the approximately 620-subject first cohort, a separate validation cohort of over a hundred different subjects was used.

Library preparation used the immunoSEQ multiplex PCR assay. A mixture of 60 forward primers for TCR Vbeta segments and 13 reverse primers for TCR Jbeta segments was used in the multiplex PCR. The CDR3 region of rearranged TCR beta genes was amplified from genomic DNA with a multiplex PCR assay. Amplified TCR beta libraries were sequenced as 87-base-pair reads on the Illumina HiSeq System. In the authors' own workflow: In a later analysis, 80 million or so unique TCR beta chains were counted across the 500 to 850 repertoires, and around 11 million of these chains were shared by at least two donors. To remove PCR and sequencing errors, raw reads were error-corrected and collapsed into unique sequences using a nearest-neighbor algorithm that merged closely related sequences. To assign V, D and J gene segments, CDR3 sequences were aligned to IMGT reference sequences. For a sequence to be retained, at least a six-nucleotide match to both a V gene segment and a J gene segment was required. Rearrangements were called productive when the CDR3 lacked stop codons and stayed in frame with V and J; all others were non-productive. CDR3 was defined by IMGT convention, running from the second conserved V-encoded cysteine to the conserved J-encoded phenylalanine. In an earlier analysis of roughly 580 of the donors, sequences lacking an unambiguous match to a single V gene segment were excluded. In an earlier analysis of approximately 610 of the donors, V segments were called functional above 56.7% productive rearrangements and were called segregating when the between-donor standard deviation exceeded 5%. To diagnose cytomegalovirus status from the catalog of TCR beta chain sequences, a statistical classification framework was built. V and J gene assignment, in a later analysis, came from comparing TCR nucleotide sequences with IMGT/GENE-DB human TR gene sequences. A later analysis assigned CDR3 sequences and most-parsimonious VDJ recombination scenarios with the TCRdist pipeline. In a later analysis, each TCR beta chain was defined by its CDR3 amino acid sequence together with its V-gene family, and reads without a unique V-gene family were excluded. To address suspected cross-contamination and a sequencing artifact, a later analysis removed 592 highly shared, low-generation-probability nucleotide sequences. In a later analysis, a clonal expansion index was calculated for each public chain from normalized within-repertoire ranks of inferred template counts. In a later analysis, generation probabilities were computed with a VDJ recombination model fitted to out-of-frame rearrangements, and the resulting probabilities were checked against IGoR. Hypergeometric tests were used in a later analysis to score TCR-TCR, TCR-HLA and TCR-CMV co-occurrence, with a repertoire-size bias correction applied to the TCR pairs. In a later analysis, false discovery rates were estimated by permuting HLA or CMV assignments 20 times. In a later analysis, co-occurring TCRs were grouped with DBSCAN, and TCRdist sequence similarity was added when clustering was performed within HLA-allele-positive subsets. Repertoires with fewer than 30,000 or more than 120,000 public chains were left out of co-occurrence clustering, as were several repertoires with anomalous nucleotide sharing. In TCRdb, the immuneACCESS table is reduced to in-frame sequences with V and J assigned. These tables do not hold every clone; where another copy was compared, an unresolved V gene accounts for under half, and the others remain unexplained. For V, J and clone size, that table is used; D and trimming come from the DNA. Across this sample there are 110,000 or so clones, with around 77% seen only once. Roughly 6% of the sample is in the top ten clones.

The cohort comprised around 700 healthy bone marrow donors. Cohort members were all nominally healthy when sampled, although unrecorded immune exposures were likely present. The donor was CMV seropositive and was included in the group of almost 300 seropositive cohort members. Each donor provided a peripheral blood sample, and peripheral blood mononuclear cells were used for TCR beta sequencing. The Qiagen DNeasy Blood Extraction Kit was used to extract genomic DNA from the blood cell samples. Study-wide findings and limitations: Broadly in line with IMGT annotations, most TCR beta V segments showed up in productive rearrangements about 90% or about 30% of the time in an earlier analysis of 450 to 750 of the donors. V-gene and J-gene trimming of TCR beta chains was associated with a missense DCLRE1C variant in a later genetic analysis, and the association was replicated in an independent cohort. Because HLA typing was missing for some donors at each locus, association tests included only the typed subset. CMV serostatus was the only immune exposure information available for the cohort. A later analysis reported that several top co-occurrence clusters appeared linked to parvovirus B19, influenza, CMV and Epstein-Barr virus. Linkage disequilibrium might explain the correlated functional status among segregating V segments, but an unknown experimental factor could not be excluded. A further reported finding was that TCR beta sequences accurately predicted the HLA-A and HLA-B alleles for most subjects in the first cohort. Specific HLA alleles were associated with about 17,000 TCR beta sequences at a false discovery rate of 0.05 in a later analysis. Assigning TCR associations to individual alleles was difficult when HLA alleles, especially DR and DQ, strongly co-occurred. The study gave a list of under 200 TCR beta chains associated with cytomegalovirus. A few of the identified cytomegalovirus-associated TCR beta chains were confirmed in vitro to be specific for cytomegalovirus antigens. The authors suggested that the approach could potentially be generalized to other disease states and immunological phenotypes. A cluster of highly shared sequence variants was judged likely to be a technical artifact of the sequencing pipeline. A later genetic analysis reported fewer N-insertions in productive TCRs among donors in an Asian-associated ancestry cluster than the approximately 670-donor mean. This cohort had only TCR beta chains sequenced, and the lack of alpha or paired-chain data limited which features could be detected. Across donors, most TCR sequences were observed very rarely, whereas some public TCRs were present in many individuals. A later analysis found that TCR association rates varied across HLA loci, with DRB1 alleles showing the most associated TCRs and HLA-C alleles the fewest. Because counts were too low, about 18 rarely observed V segments, including chromosome 9 orphons, were excluded from the earlier analysis of roughly 580 of the donors. In a later analysis, HLA-associated TCR beta chains showed more clonal expansion and lower generation probabilities than non-associated chains that were equally common. Presence/absence analyses assumed roughly uniform sequencing depth across donors, an assumption that may not hold. Cytomegalovirus status was reported to be diagnosed by the classifier with high specificity and sensitivity in both the original and validation cohorts. Most CMV-associated TCR beta chains appeared to be HLA-restricted in a later analysis, and the HLA associations seemed to be driven largely by CMV exposure.

Worth noting for this clone: Its antigen specificity is not known. There are no base qualities to consult, and no much larger clone falls within one base.

The receptor comes from a man between 18 and 35 years old in good health and CMV-seropositive. Material: PBMCs.

The CDR3 protein sequence reads: CASSFVISGGTDTQYF. The bases are TGTGCCAGCAGCTTTGTGATTAGCGGGGGCACAGATACGCAGTATTTT. The chain is made from TRBV5-6 and TRBJ2-3; a stretch of 8 junction bases matches TRBD2. The CDR3 runs 16 amino acids, cysteine and phenylalanine included. Here the CDR3 DNA is all that survives: 48 bases in frame from base 1. CDR1 and CDR2, per the germline V gene, are SGHDT and YYEEEE. V loses 2 bases at its end and J loses 1 base; junction bases beyond the gene matches: 6.